Listed below are T cell receptor beta chains from one sample, sequenced in a study of T cells after yellow fever vaccination. TCRdb re-called the 5' RACE reads with MiXCR, one entry per CDR3 protein. Among some 600,000 distinct CDR3 sequences listed, roughly 12% were seen once. Sequences were derived from PBMCs, sampled on the day of the yellow fever booster vaccination. These receptors all come from a man aged 25-45 years who received the YFV17D yellow fever vaccine. Each CDR3 is given with its conserved first and last residue. The order of the fields is CDR3 DNA, CDR3 protein, clone size, V gene, D gene, J gene. D genes are given only for firm matches. The size entry is marked missing in some rows and otherwise reads once, few, many or a size class.

cdr3_nt: TGTGCCAGCAGCTTGGCACCCCACTACAATGAGCAGTTCTTC
cdr3_aa: CASSLAPHYNEQFF
clone_size: few
v_call: TRBV7-8
d_call: NA
j_call: TRBJ2-1

cdr3_nt: TGTGCCTGGAGTGTACGCCGCGGGTGGGTTGGCTACACCTTC
cdr3_aa: CAWSVRRGWVGYTF
clone_size: NA
v_call: TRBV30
d_call: NA
j_call: TRBJ1-2

cdr3_nt: TGTGCCAGCAGCTTAGAACTAGCGGGAGGGGCAAAGGAGCAGTACTTC
cdr3_aa: CASSLELAGGAKEQYF
clone_size: NA
v_call: TRBV7-8
d_call: TRBD2
j_call: TRBJ2-7

cdr3_nt: TGTGCCATCAGTGAGTCCCGTGGCGGGGGCGAGGCGGTCTCCGAGCAGTACTTC
cdr3_aa: CAISESRGGGEAVSEQYF
clone_size: NA
v_call: TRBV10-3
d_call: NA
j_call: TRBJ2-7

cdr3_nt: TGCAGTGCTAGAGATACGGCGGGAGTGGGCCACAATGAGCAGTTCTTC
cdr3_aa: CSARDTAGVGHNEQFF
clone_size: few
v_call: TRBV20-1
d_call: TRBD2
j_call: TRBJ2-1

cdr3_nt: TGTGCCAGCAGCCGGGACAGGGCGGCCGAGCAGTACTTC
cdr3_aa: CASSRDRAAEQYF
clone_size: NA
v_call: TRBV12-3/TRBV12-4
d_call: TRBD1
j_call: TRBJ2-7

cdr3_nt: TGTGCCAGCAGCCAAGAGGCAAGCTTGAACACTGAAGCTTTCTTT
cdr3_aa: CASSQEASLNTEAFF
clone_size: NA
v_call: TRBV4-2
d_call: NA
j_call: TRBJ1-1

cdr3_nt: TGCAGCGCCGACCCCGAGGGCAATGAGCAGTTCTTC
cdr3_aa: CSADPEGNEQFF
clone_size: few
v_call: TRBV29-1
d_call: NA
j_call: TRBJ2-1

cdr3_nt: TGTGCCAGCAGCCAAGGGAGCTCCTACGAGCAGTACTTC
cdr3_aa: CASSQGSSYEQYF
clone_size: many
v_call: TRBV5-1
d_call: NA
j_call: TRBJ2-7

cdr3_nt: TGTGCCAGTATCCCTTCGGGGCTAGCGGCTGATACGCAGTATTTT
cdr3_aa: CASIPSGLAADTQYF
clone_size: NA
v_call: TRBV19
d_call: TRBD2
j_call: TRBJ2-3

cdr3_nt: TGTGCCAGCAGCCCAACTTTGGGGACTAGCAGTTGGTACTTC
cdr3_aa: CASSPTLGTSSWYF
clone_size: many
v_call: TRBV7-2
d_call: TRBD2
j_call: TRBJ2-7

cdr3_nt: TGTGCCAGCAGCTTGGGGACCCTAGCTGATGAGCAGTTCTTC
cdr3_aa: CASSLGTLADEQFF
clone_size: few
v_call: TRBV11-2
d_call: NA
j_call: TRBJ2-1

cdr3_nt: TGTGCCAGCAGGTTCGGGACTAGTTGGGTCGAGACCCAGTACTTC
cdr3_aa: CASRFGTSWVETQYF
clone_size: NA
v_call: TRBV12-3/TRBV12-4
d_call: TRBD2
j_call: TRBJ2-5

cdr3_nt: TGTGCCAGCAGCTTTGGACAGGCCTACGAGCAGTACTTC
cdr3_aa: CASSFGQAYEQYF
clone_size: few
v_call: TRBV7-9
d_call: TRBD1
j_call: TRBJ2-7

cdr3_nt: TGTGCCAGCAGCCGAATGTCCGGGACTAGCGGGGATGAGCAGTTCTTC
cdr3_aa: CASSRMSGTSGDEQFF
clone_size: few
v_call: TRBV7-2
d_call: TRBD2
j_call: TRBJ2-1

cdr3_nt: TGTGCCAGCAGTGAACAGGGAGGAGCGGCCAGGCAGTACTTC
cdr3_aa: CASSEQGGAARQYF
clone_size: NA
v_call: TRBV25-1
d_call: NA
j_call: TRBJ2-7

cdr3_nt: TGTGCCAGCAGCTTAAACCGGTTAACAGATACGCAGTATTTT
cdr3_aa: CASSLNRLTDTQYF
clone_size: few
v_call: TRBV7-3
d_call: NA
j_call: TRBJ2-3

cdr3_nt: TGTGCCAGCAGCTTAGCGGGATTTGTCTACAATGAGCAGTTCTTC
cdr3_aa: CASSLAGFVYNEQFF
clone_size: NA
v_call: TRBV7-2
d_call: NA
j_call: TRBJ2-1

cdr3_nt: TGCGCCAGTGCCGGGACAGGGAGCCCAGATACGCAGTATTTT
cdr3_aa: CASAGTGSPDTQYF
clone_size: few
v_call: TRBV5-1
d_call: TRBD1
j_call: TRBJ2-3

cdr3_nt: TGTGCCAGCAGTTCCGGGACAGGGCGGGGCGAGCAGTACTTC
cdr3_aa: CASSSGTGRGEQYF
clone_size: NA
v_call: TRBV6-5
d_call: TRBD1
j_call: TRBJ2-7

cdr3_nt: TGCGCCAGCAGTGTCGCGGGAGGTGCCTACGAGCAGTACTTC
cdr3_aa: CASSVAGGAYEQYF
clone_size: few
v_call: TRBV10-2
d_call: TRBD2
j_call: TRBJ2-7

cdr3_nt: TGCAGTGCTCGTAGGGGAATTAGCAATCAGCCCCAGCATTTT
cdr3_aa: CSARRGISNQPQHF
clone_size: many
v_call: TRBV20-1
d_call: NA
j_call: TRBJ1-5

cdr3_nt: TGTGCCAGCAGTTCCCACTTTAGGGCCCACGGTGAAAAACTGTTTTTT
cdr3_aa: CASSSHFRAHGEKLFF
clone_size: NA
v_call: TRBV28
d_call: NA
j_call: TRBJ1-4

cdr3_nt: TGCGCCAGCGGGACTAGCGGGGCGAGCTCCTACAATGAGCAGTTCTTC
cdr3_aa: CASGTSGASSYNEQFF
clone_size: NA
v_call: TRBV10-1
d_call: TRBD2
j_call: TRBJ2-1

cdr3_nt: TGTGCCAGCTCACCACCAGGAACCTCGAACATTCAGTACTTC
cdr3_aa: CASSPPGTSNIQYF
clone_size: NA
v_call: TRBV18
d_call: NA
j_call: TRBJ2-4

cdr3_nt: TGTGCCTGCTGCGACCGACTAGCACGACTAGCGGGAGTTTACGAGCAGTACTTC
cdr3_aa: CACCDRLARLAGVYEQYF
clone_size: NA
v_call: TRBV13
d_call: TRBD2
j_call: TRBJ2-7

cdr3_nt: TGTGCCAGCAGCGTGCTAGCAGACCCTTACGATGAGCAGTTCTTC
cdr3_aa: CASSVLADPYDEQFF
clone_size: NA
v_call: TRBV9
d_call: NA
j_call: TRBJ2-1

cdr3_nt: TGTGCCAGCAGCTTAGATAGGGCGGGATTTTACAATGAGCAGTTCTTC
cdr3_aa: CASSLDRAGFYNEQFF
clone_size: few
v_call: TRBV11-2
d_call: NA
j_call: TRBJ2-1

cdr3_nt: TGTGCCAGCGGCTTGACAGGTTCCAATGAGCAGTTCTTC
cdr3_aa: CASGLTGSNEQFF
clone_size: few
v_call: TRBV27
d_call: NA
j_call: TRBJ2-1

cdr3_nt: TGTGCCAGCAGCGCCATGACATTTCGAGGGGGGTATGGCTACACCTTC
cdr3_aa: CASSAMTFRGGYGYTF
clone_size: NA
v_call: TRBV9
d_call: NA
j_call: TRBJ1-2

cdr3_nt: TGTGCCAGCAGCCCGTATAGCGGGGCGCGCACAGATACGCAGTATTTT
cdr3_aa: CASSPYSGARTDTQYF
clone_size: NA
v_call: TRBV3-1
d_call: TRBD2
j_call: TRBJ2-3

cdr3_nt: TGCAGTGCTACCCCGTTTCCGGGAGGCCTCCACGAGCAGTACTTC
cdr3_aa: CSATPFPGGLHEQYF
clone_size: NA
v_call: TRBV20-1
d_call: TRBD2
j_call: TRBJ2-7

cdr3_nt: TGTGCCAGCAGTTTCCCCATCAGTACAGGGAATTCACCCCTCCACTTT
cdr3_aa: CASSFPISTGNSPLHF
clone_size: NA
v_call: TRBV12-3/TRBV12-4
d_call: NA
j_call: TRBJ1-6

cdr3_nt: TGTGCCAGCACGGTGGGGGGAACCTACGAGCAGTACTTC
cdr3_aa: CASTVGGTYEQYF
clone_size: NA
v_call: TRBV3-1
d_call: NA
j_call: TRBJ2-7

cdr3_nt: TGTGCCAGCAGCTTGCGCGGCAGGGCAAGCGAGCAGTACTTC
cdr3_aa: CASSLRGRASEQYF
clone_size: many
v_call: TRBV5-6
d_call: NA
j_call: TRBJ2-7

cdr3_nt: TGCAGTGCTAGAGATCCTAGCGGGCCCACCTACAATGAGCAGTTCTTC
cdr3_aa: CSARDPSGPTYNEQFF
clone_size: NA
v_call: TRBV20-1
d_call: TRBD2
j_call: TRBJ2-1

cdr3_nt: TGCAGTGCTACAAGTTATGGCTACACCTTC
cdr3_aa: CSATSYGYTF
clone_size: NA
v_call: TRBV20-1
d_call: NA
j_call: TRBJ1-2

cdr3_nt: TGCAGTGCTATACCATGGACAGATAGCAATCAGCCCCAGCATTTT
cdr3_aa: CSAIPWTDSNQPQHF
clone_size: few
v_call: TRBV20-1
d_call: NA
j_call: TRBJ1-5

cdr3_nt: TGTGCCAGCAGCTTAACGAGGAGGGAGACCCAGTACTTC
cdr3_aa: CASSLTRRETQYF
clone_size: NA
v_call: TRBV7-3
d_call: NA
j_call: TRBJ2-5

cdr3_nt: TGTGCCAGCAGACCGGGACCCCAATCCGCTACGCAGTATTTT
cdr3_aa: CASRPGPQSATQYF
clone_size: NA
v_call: TRBV28
d_call: NA
j_call: TRBJ2-3

cdr3_nt: TGTGCCAGCAGTCCATCGGGGGTCCACGAGCAGTACTTC
cdr3_aa: CASSPSGVHEQYF
clone_size: NA
v_call: TRBV27
d_call: NA
j_call: TRBJ2-7

cdr3_nt: TGTGCCAGCAGTTCTTGGGGGAACACCGGGGAGCTGTTTTTT
cdr3_aa: CASSSWGNTGELFF
clone_size: NA
v_call: TRBV12-3/TRBV12-4
d_call: NA
j_call: TRBJ2-2

cdr3_nt: TGCGCCAGCAGCTCGACAGGGGAGCAGCCCCAGCATTTT
cdr3_aa: CASSSTGEQPQHF
clone_size: many
v_call: TRBV5-1
d_call: TRBD1
j_call: TRBJ1-5

cdr3_nt: TGTGCCAGCAGTCCCGGCCCGGGTAGATCGGCTGAAGCTTTCTTT
cdr3_aa: CASSPGPGRSAEAFF
clone_size: NA
v_call: TRBV6-1
d_call: NA
j_call: TRBJ1-1

cdr3_nt: TGTGCCAGCAGGTACGCAGGGTTCCGGCAGTTCTTC
cdr3_aa: CASRYAGFRQFF
clone_size: few
v_call: TRBV6-6
d_call: NA
j_call: TRBJ2-1

cdr3_nt: TGTGCCAGCAGCCGCTACCGCGAAGATACGCAGTATTTT
cdr3_aa: CASSRYREDTQYF
clone_size: few
v_call: TRBV11-2
d_call: NA
j_call: TRBJ2-3

cdr3_nt: TGTGCCAGCAGTTCCGGACTCACTCCCAGTCAGCCCCAGCATTTT
cdr3_aa: CASSSGLTPSQPQHF
clone_size: NA
v_call: TRBV12-3/TRBV12-4
d_call: NA
j_call: TRBJ1-5

cdr3_nt: TGCGCCAGCAGCCCGGAGGAGGGGCTAGATGAGCAGTTCTTC
cdr3_aa: CASSPEEGLDEQFF
clone_size: few
v_call: TRBV4-1
d_call: NA
j_call: TRBJ2-1

cdr3_nt: TGTGCCAGCAGCACTCCAGGGGGAGGAAACACCATATATTTT
cdr3_aa: CASSTPGGGNTIYF
clone_size: NA
v_call: TRBV7-2
d_call: TRBD1
j_call: TRBJ1-3

cdr3_nt: TGTGCCAGCAGCACCCGGACCGGTTATCGAGAGACCCAGTACTTC
cdr3_aa: CASSTRTGYRETQYF
clone_size: few
v_call: TRBV11-1
d_call: NA
j_call: TRBJ2-5

cdr3_nt: TGCGCCAGCAGCTTGGTGCCAGGGTTCAATCAGCCCCAGCATTTT
cdr3_aa: CASSLVPGFNQPQHF
clone_size: NA
v_call: TRBV5-1
d_call: NA
j_call: TRBJ1-5